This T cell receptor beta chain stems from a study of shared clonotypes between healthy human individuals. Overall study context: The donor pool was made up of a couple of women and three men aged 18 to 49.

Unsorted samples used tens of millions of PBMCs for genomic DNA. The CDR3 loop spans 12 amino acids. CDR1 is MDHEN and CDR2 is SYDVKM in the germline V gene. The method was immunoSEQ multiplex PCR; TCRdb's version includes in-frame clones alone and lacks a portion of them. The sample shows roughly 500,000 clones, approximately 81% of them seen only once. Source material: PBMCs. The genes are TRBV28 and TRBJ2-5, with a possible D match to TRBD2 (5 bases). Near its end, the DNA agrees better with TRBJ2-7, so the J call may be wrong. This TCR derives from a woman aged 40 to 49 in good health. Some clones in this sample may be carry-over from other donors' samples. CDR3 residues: CASSLGVYEQYF. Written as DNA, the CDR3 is TGTGCCAGCAGTTTGGGAGTCTACGAGCAGTACTTC.